The text below deals with one T cell receptor (beta chain). Its specificity is unknown. This sample was included in a study of T cell repertoires and HLA-DP antigens. As for the study in general: Alloantigens: one with one groove difference and one with approximately 9 differences versus self. The donors, ranging 18-to-29 to 60-to-69 years, included a couple of males and one female.

Whole-study results and caveats: A non-physiological HeLa system presented antigen to total CD4+ responders.

Libraries were prepared by immunoSEQ multiplex PCR; TCRdb keeps only in-frame clonotypes and omits some of them. The sample has around 100,000 clones, roughly 92% seen once; the top ten hold about 0.27%. The receptor was isolated from a young woman in good health and CMV-seronegative. Sample: CD4+ T cells from PBMCs.

As DNA, the CDR3 is TGTGCCAGTAAGCGGACAGGGGTTGAAAAACTGTTTTTT. This encodes CASKRTGVEKLFF. The rearrangement links TRBV19 to TRBJ1-4; the match to TRBD1 covers 9 bases. The germline V gene has CDR1 LNHDA and CDR2 SQIVND (reference sequence). V shed 7 bases, J shed 7 bases, and the junction held 4 bases outside the gene matches. The CDR3 is made up of 13 amino acids. Complete variable domain (other parts from reference TRBV19 and TRBJ1-4): DGGITQSPKYLFRKEGQNVTLSCEQNLNHDAMYWYRQDPGQGLRLIYYSQIVNDFQKGDIAEGYSVSREKKESFPLTVTSAQKNPTAFYLCASKRTGVEKLFFGSGTQLSVL.